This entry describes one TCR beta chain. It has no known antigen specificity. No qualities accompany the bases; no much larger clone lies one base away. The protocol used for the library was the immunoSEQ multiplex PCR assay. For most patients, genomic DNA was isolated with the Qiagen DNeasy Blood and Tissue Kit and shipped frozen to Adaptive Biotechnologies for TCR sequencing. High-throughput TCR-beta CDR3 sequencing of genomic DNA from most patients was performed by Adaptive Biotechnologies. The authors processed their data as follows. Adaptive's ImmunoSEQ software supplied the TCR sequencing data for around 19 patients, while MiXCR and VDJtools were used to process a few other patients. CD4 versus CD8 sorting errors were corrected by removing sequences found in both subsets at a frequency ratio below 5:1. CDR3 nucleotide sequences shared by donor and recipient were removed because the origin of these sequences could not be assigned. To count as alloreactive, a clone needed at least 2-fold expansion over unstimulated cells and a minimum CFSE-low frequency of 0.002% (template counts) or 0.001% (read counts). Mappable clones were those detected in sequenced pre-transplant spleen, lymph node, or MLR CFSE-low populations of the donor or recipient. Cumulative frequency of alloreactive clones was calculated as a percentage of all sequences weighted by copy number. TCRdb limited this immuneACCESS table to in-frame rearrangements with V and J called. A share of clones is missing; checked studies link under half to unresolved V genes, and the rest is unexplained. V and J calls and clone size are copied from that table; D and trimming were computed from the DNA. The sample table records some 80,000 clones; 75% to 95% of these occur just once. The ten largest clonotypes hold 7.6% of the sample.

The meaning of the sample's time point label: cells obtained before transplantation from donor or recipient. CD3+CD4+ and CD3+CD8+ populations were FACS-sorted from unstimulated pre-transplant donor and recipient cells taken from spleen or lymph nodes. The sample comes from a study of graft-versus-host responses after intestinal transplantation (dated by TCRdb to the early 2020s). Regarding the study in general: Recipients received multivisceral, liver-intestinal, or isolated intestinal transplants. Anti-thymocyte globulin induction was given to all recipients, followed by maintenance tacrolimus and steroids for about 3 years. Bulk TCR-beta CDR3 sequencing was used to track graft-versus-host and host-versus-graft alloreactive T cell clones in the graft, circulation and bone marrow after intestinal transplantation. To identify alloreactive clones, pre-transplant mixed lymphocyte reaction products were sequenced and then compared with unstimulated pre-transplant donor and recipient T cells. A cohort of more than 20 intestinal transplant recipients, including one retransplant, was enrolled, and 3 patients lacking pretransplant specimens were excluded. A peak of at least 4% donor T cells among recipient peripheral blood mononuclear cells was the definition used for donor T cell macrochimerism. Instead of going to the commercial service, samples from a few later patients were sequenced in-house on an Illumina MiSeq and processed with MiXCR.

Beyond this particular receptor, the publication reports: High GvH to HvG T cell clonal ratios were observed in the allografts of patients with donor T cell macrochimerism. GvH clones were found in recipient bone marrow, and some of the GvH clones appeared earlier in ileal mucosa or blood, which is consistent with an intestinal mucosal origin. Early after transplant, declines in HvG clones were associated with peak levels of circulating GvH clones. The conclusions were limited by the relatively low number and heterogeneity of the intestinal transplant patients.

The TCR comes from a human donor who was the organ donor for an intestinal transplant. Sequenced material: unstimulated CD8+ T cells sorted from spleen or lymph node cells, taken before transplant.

CDR3 reads: CASSSSGRFRGNEQFF. The sequence in DNA is TGCGCCAGCAGTTCTAGCGGGAGGTTCCGGGGGAATGAGCAGTTCTTC. The chain links TRBV10-1 with TRBJ2-1; 11 bases in the middle match TRBD2. CDR1 is given as WNHNN and CDR2 as SYGVQD, both from the germline V gene (reference sequence). Counted from cysteine to phenylalanine, this CDR3 has 16 amino acids. Only the CDR3 DNA stays, 48 bases, in frame from base 1. V and J are trimmed by 5 bases and 7 bases, and the gene matches miss 10 bases of the junction.